The rows below give T cell receptor beta chains drawn from one sample of a study of OX40 agonist ivuxolimab in advanced cancers. The table came from immunoSEQ multiplex PCR; TCRdb's copy has only in-frame clones and leaves some out. The data show over 50,000 clones, about 82% seen once. The sample in question was CD4+ or CD8+ T cells sorted from blood, obtained in a trial of the OX40 agonist ivuxolimab. The receptor set was obtained from an adult with an advanced solid tumor such as melanoma, head and neck, liver or kidney cancer. CDR3s include the opening cysteine and the closing phenylalanine or tryptophan.

J: TRBJ2-3
V: TRBV5-1
CDR3: CASSLDGGSTDTQYF

J: TRBJ1-3
V: TRBV18
CDR3: CASSPARLGGSGNTIYF

J: TRBJ1-2
V: TRBV4-2
CDR3: CASSQDSRQNNYGYTF

J: TRBJ2-3
V: TRBV9
CDR3: CASSVDERGQYF

J: TRBJ2-2
V: TRBV30
CDR3: CACGDRGNTGELFF

J: TRBJ1-3
V: TRBV6-5
CDR3: CASSYSNSLTNTIYF

J: TRBJ2-5
V: TRBV19
CDR3: CASSMGLAGARGETQYF

J: TRBJ1-6
V: TRBV19
CDR3: CASSMIRESSSPLHF

J: TRBJ2-3
V: TRBV5-1
CDR3: CASSTEDRSTDTQYF

J: TRBJ1-1
V: TRBV28
CDR3: CASSSSTGSDTEAFF

J: TRBJ2-1
V: TRBV6-6
CDR3: CASSYFSPGDEQFF

J: TRBJ2-1
V: TRBV6-5
CDR3: CASRSTSFFDEQFF

J: TRBJ1-2
V: TRBV7-9
CDR3: CASSLGSGSTF

J: TRBJ1-2
V: TRBV7-2
CDR3: CASSPDVTSYGYTF

J: TRBJ2-7
V: TRBV7-2
CDR3: CASSSGQGNRYEQYF

J: TRBJ2-3
V: TRBV6-5
CDR3: CASSYSGSSADTQYF

J: TRBJ1-4
V: TRBV5-1
CDR3: CASSHPQTGGDEKLFF

J: TRBJ1-2
V: TRBV27
CDR3: CASSLSRRGGYTF

J: TRBJ2-3
V: TRBV5-1
CDR3: CASSLEGLAGAGDTQYF

J: TRBJ1-4
V: TRBV6-1
CDR3: CASRPGGNEKLFF

J: TRBJ2-4
V: TRBV5-6
CDR3: CASSSGQGGGYIQYF

J: TRBJ1-5
V: TRBV7-2
CDR3: CASSSPGTGGQPQHF

J: TRBJ2-5
V: TRBV10-2
CDR3: CASSDVWSGGGARETQYF

J: TRBJ2-7
V: TRBV5-4
CDR3: CASSLQGGGLEQYF

J: TRBJ2-7
V: TRBV5-1
CDR3: CASSLGGTGAYEQYF

J: TRBJ2-5
V: TRBV11-3
CDR3: CASSSSEETQYF

J: TRBJ2-5
V: TRBV19
CDR3: CASSPGDGEETQYF

J: TRBJ2-1
V: TRBV28
CDR3: CASRKNEQFF

J: TRBJ2-1
V: TRBV7-9
CDR3: CASSPNVAYNEQFF

J: TRBJ1-5
V: TRBV2
CDR3: CASNSGLRNQPQHF

J: TRBJ2-1
V: TRBV7-9
CDR3: CASSVPISSYNEQFF

J: TRBJ1-2
V: TRBV19
CDR3: CASSMKGRSYGYTF

J: TRBJ2-1
V: TRBV5-4
CDR3: CASSLGQGMNEQFF

J: TRBJ2-6
V: TRBV7-2
CDR3: CASSLVGRNSGANVLTF